This TCR beta chain was captured by sequencing in a study of blood T cell repertoires in COVID-19. The study assigned cohorts using participant-reported clinical history. Germline trimming cut 1 base from V and 8 bases from J; bases unmatched to any gene: 6. CDR3 length equals 15 residues. Germline CDR1 is SNHLY and CDR2 is FYNNEI. TCRdb keeps only in-frame clones here, not all; method: immunoSEQ multiplex PCR. The data hold 200,000 to 250,000 clones, with about nine tenths observed a single time. Sequencing used PBMCs or T cells enriched from blood (not recorded which). The rearrangement uses TRBV2 and TRBJ2-1, with 9 bases identical to TRBD1. The clonotype comes from a woman in her 30s with acute COVID-19. The CDR3: CASSEVGTGKDEQFF. The DNA of the CDR3 is TGTGCCAGCAGTGAAGTCGGGACAGGGAAAGATGAGCAGTTCTTC.